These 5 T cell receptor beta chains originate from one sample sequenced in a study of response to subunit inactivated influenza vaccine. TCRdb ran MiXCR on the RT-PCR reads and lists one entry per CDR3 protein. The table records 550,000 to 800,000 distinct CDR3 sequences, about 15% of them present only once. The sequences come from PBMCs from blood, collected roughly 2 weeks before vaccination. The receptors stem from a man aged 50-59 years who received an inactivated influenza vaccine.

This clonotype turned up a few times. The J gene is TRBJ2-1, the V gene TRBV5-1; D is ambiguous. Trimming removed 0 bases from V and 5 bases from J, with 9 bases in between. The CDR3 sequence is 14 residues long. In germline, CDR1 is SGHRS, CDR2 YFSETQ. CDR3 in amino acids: CASSLDGGDNEQFF. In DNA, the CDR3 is TGCGCCAGCAGCTTGGACGGCGGTGACAATGAGCAGTTCTTC.

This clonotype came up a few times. The CDR3 protein is CSARDRWTTYNEQFF. In nucleotides, the CDR3 is TGCAGTGCTAGAGATAGATGGACTACCTACAATGAGCAGTTCTTC. This chain uses TRBV20-1 with TRBJ2-1; maybe TRBD2 (6 bases). The germline V gene has CDR1 DFQATT and CDR2 SNEGSKA (reference sequence). The CDR3 runs to 15 residues. Trimming stripped 0 bases from V and 2 bases from J, with 11 bases between.

For the CDR3, the DNA is TGTGCCAGCTCACCACCGGAAAGGGGACTTAACACCGGGGAGCTGTTTTTT. Amino acids: CASSPPERGLNTGELFF. The rearrangement joins TRBV18 to TRBJ2-2; TRBD2 is a possible D gene (6 bases). The length of the CDR3 is 17 residues. Germline V gives CDR1 KGHSH, CDR2 LQKENI. Trimming pared 0 bases from V and 2 bases from J, leaving 13 bases between.

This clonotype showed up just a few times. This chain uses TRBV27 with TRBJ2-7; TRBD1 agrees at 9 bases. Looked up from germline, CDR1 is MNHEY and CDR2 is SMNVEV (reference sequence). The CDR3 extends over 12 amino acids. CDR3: CANRDRVYEQYF. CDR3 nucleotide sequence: TGTGCAAACCGGGACAGGGTCTACGAGCAGTACTTC.

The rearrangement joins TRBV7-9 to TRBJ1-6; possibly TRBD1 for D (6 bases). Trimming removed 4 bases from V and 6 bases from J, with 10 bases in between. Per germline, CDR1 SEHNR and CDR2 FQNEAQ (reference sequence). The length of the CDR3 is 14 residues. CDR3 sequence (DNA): TGTGCCAGCAGCTCTGGACAGCTTAATTCACCCCTCCACTTT. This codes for CASSSGQLNSPLHF.